This TCR beta chain was captured in a study of untreated major depressive disorder. All participants were of European descent. Sequencing used immunoSEQ multiplex PCR; TCRdb keeps in-frame clones, though not all of them. The table shows 20,000 to 25,000 clones, with approximately 95% occurring only once. The sequence came from a man under 40 in good health. Sequencing was carried out using CD4+ T cells from PBMCs.

CDR3 sequence: CASRAQGADNEQFF. The CDR3 DNA reads as TGCGCCAGCAGAGCACAGGGGGCGGACAATGAGCAGTTCTTC. The V call is TRBV5-1, the J call TRBJ2-1, with TRBD1 matching over 9 bases. The CDR3 has 14 residues. Germline lookup yields CDR1 SGHRS and CDR2 YFSETQ. V gave up 5 bases and J gave up 5 bases; unmatched junction bases: 5.